One sample yielded the 28 T cell receptor beta chains listed below, sequenced in a study of spatial heterogeneity in lung cancer. MiXCR, run by TCRdb on the 5' RACE reads, gives a single entry per CDR3 protein. The sample holds approximately 52,000 distinct CDR3 sequences, about 5.8% seen once. Regarding time point: sample taken at primary tumor resection. Unsorted whole RNA of tumor, nontumor lung or frozen PBMC was sequenced. The starting material was PBMCs, obtained at surgery. The receptors here all came from a male donor with early-stage non-small cell lung cancer.

This clonotype came up many times. The CDR3 spells CSVEDPASGTPNEQFF. CDR3 nucleotide sequence: TGCAGCGTTGAAGACCCCGCTAGCGGGACACCTAATGAGCAGTTCTTC. The V and J genes are TRBV29-1 and TRBJ2-1; the match to TRBD2 covers 9 bases. The CDR3 is made up of 16 amino acids. V lost 0 bases and J lost 7; bases outside the gene matches: 10. The V gene's germline CDR1 is SQVTM and CDR2 ANQGSEA.

This clonotype was seen at least ten times. This chain uses TRBV28 with TRBJ2-2, with D uncertain. This CDR3 has 11 amino acids. Trimming took off 6 bases at V and 5 bases at J, with 4 bases between the two ends. Germline assignment: CDR1 MDHEN and CDR2 SYDVKM. Here the CDR3 DNA reads TGTGCCAGCAGGGTTACCGGGGAGCTGTTTTTT. The encoded protein is CASRVTGELFF.

This clonotype was seen at least ten times. The chain joins TRBV12-3 or TRBV12-4 to TRBJ2-7, with 14 nucleotides matching TRBD2. The CDR3 has 16 amino acids. Trimming removed 4 bases from V and 4 bases from J; junction bases left unmatched: 6. The CDR3 is CASSSGTSGRGYEQYF. CDR3 nucleotide sequence: TGTGCCAGCAGTTCCGGGACTAGCGGGAGAGGATACGAGCAGTACTTC.

This clonotype was recorded many times. The genes are TRBV27 and TRBJ2-7; D not certain. With 5 bases removed from V and 0 bases from J, the gap between germline ends came to 11 bases. Germline V CDR1 and CDR2: MNHEY, SMNVEV (reference sequence). This CDR3 region has 14 residues. This CDR3 reads CASSRQAVSYEQYF. DNA of the CDR3: TGTGCCAGCAGTCGCCAGGCGGTCTCCTACGAGCAGTACTTC.

This clonotype was found many times. The rearrangement uses TRBV28 and TRBJ2-7; TRBD1 aligns across 9 bases. With 6 bases clipped from V and 1 base from J, the junction kept 16 bases outside the gene matches. The germline CDR1 and CDR2 sequences are MDHEN and SYDVKM. This CDR3 has 18 residues. CDR3 sequence: CASRKGQGFGMRSYEQYF. The DNA of the CDR3 is TGTGCCAGCAGAAAAGGACAGGGGTTTGGTATGAGATCCTACGAGCAGTACTTC.

This clonotype showed up many times. The rearrangement links TRBV7-2 to TRBJ2-1; TRBD2 matches 8 bases. J was trimmed by 7 bases and V by 5 bases; bases with no gene match: 10. The V gene's germline CDR1 is SGHTA and CDR2 FQGNSA. This CDR3 spans 15 amino acids. The CDR3 reads CASSRSGMTGNEQFF. CDR3 DNA: TGTGCCAGCAGCCGTAGCGGGATGACGGGGAATGAGCAGTTCTTC.

This clonotype was detected ten times or more. The V call is TRBV6-1, the J call TRBJ2-7; 8 bases match TRBD2. CDR1 and CDR2 from the germline V gene are MNHNS and SASEGT. The CDR3 spans 14 residues. The trim removed 6 bases at V and 6 bases at J, leaving 10 bases unmatched. CDR3 amino acids: CASRSGGTRGEQYF. CDR3 in DNA: TGTGCCAGCAGATCCGGGGGGACTAGAGGCGAGCAGTACTTC.

This clonotype was recorded at least ten times. The rearrangement joins TRBV5-6 to TRBJ2-7; possible D gene TRBD2, 6 bases. Germline CDR1 reads SGHDT; CDR2 reads YYEEEE. This CDR3 is 13 amino acids long. With 4 bases removed from V and 4 bases from J, the gap between germline ends came to 12 bases. The CDR3 here is CASSQGTFYEQYF. The CDR3 DNA follows: TGTGCCAGCAGCCAAGGGACTTTTTACGAGCAGTACTTC. The complete variable domain, with remaining parts taken from reference TRBV5-6 and TRBJ2-7, reads DAGVTQSPTHLIKTRGQQVTLRCSPKSGHDTVSWYQQALGQGPQFIFQYYEEEERQRGNFPDRFSGHQFPNYSSELNVNALLLGDSALYLCASSQGTFYEQYFGPGTRLTVT.

At least ten counts were recorded for this clonotype. The chain carries TRBV20-1 and TRBJ1-2, with D unresolved. V was pared by 0 bases and J by 8 bases, with 16 bases between. The CDR3 is made up of 14 amino acids. The germline gives CDR1 DFQATT, CDR2 SNEGSKA (reference sequence). The CDR3 loop reads CSARDRWRAGGYTF. The CDR3, as DNA: TGCAGTGCTAGAGATCGGTGGAGGGCTGGCGGCTACACCTTC.

At least ten counts were recorded for this clonotype. The rearrangement links TRBV5-5 to TRBJ1-1; D gene uncertain. Germline CDR1 SGHKS, CDR2 YYEKEE (reference sequence). Trimming took off 2 bases at V and 0 bases at J, with 26 bases between the two ends. The CDR3 extends over 20 amino acids. CDR3 loop: CASSLRPGSAGSLMNTEAFF. The CDR3 nucleotides are TGTGCCAGCAGCTTACGCCCTGGGTCGGCGGGTAGTCTCATGAACACTGAAGCTTTCTTT. The variable domain in full, completed from reference TRBV5-5 and TRBJ1-1, reads DAGVTQSPTHLIKTRGQQVTLRCSPISGHKSVSWYQQVLGQGPQFIFQYYEKEERGRGNFPDRFSARQFPNYSSELNVNALLLGDSALYLCASSLRPGSAGSLMNTEAFFGQGTRLTVV.

This clonotype was recorded at least ten times. The chain employs TRBV5-1 and TRBJ2-2, with D unclear. CDR3 length equals 14 residues. CDR1 is SGHRS and CDR2 is YFSETQ in the germline V gene. Trimming cost V 4 bases and J 1 base, with 8 bases left between them. The CDR3 loop reads CASSRTVNTGELFF. CDR3 bases: TGCGCCAGCAGCCGGACCGTGAACACCGGGGAGCTGTTTTTT.

In this sample, this clonotype turned up many times. J is TRBJ2-1 and V is TRBV10-3; 12 positions match TRBD1. V lost 7 bases to trimming and J lost 8 bases; unmatched junction nucleotides: 6. This CDR3 has 14 residues. CDR1 and CDR2 from the germline V gene are ENHRY and SYGVKD. CDR3 region: CAIKGTGGWDEQFF. The CDR3 DNA reads TGTGCCATCAAGGGGACAGGGGGCTGGGATGAGCAGTTCTTC.

This clonotype turned up a few times. This chain joins TRBV30 and TRBJ1-2; TRBD1 matches at 9 bases. V was clipped by 3 bases and J by 5 bases; unmatched bases: 7. This CDR3 has 14 amino acids. Germline CDR1 is GTSNPN and CDR2 is SVGIG (reference sequence). The CDR3 loop is CAWRTTGGKYGYTF. Here the CDR3 DNA reads TGTGCCTGGAGGACCACAGGGGGCAAGTATGGCTACACCTTC. Full variable domain (remainder filled in from reference TRBV30 and TRBJ1-2): SQTIHQWPATLVQPVGSPLSLECTVEGTSNPNLYWYRQAAGRGLQLLFYSVGIGQISSEVPQNLSASRPQDRQFILSSKKLLLSDSGFYLCAWRTTGGKYGYTFGSGTRLTVV.

This clonotype was observed at least ten times. V and J are TRBV28 and TRBJ2-7; D might be TRBD1 (6 bases). Germline CDR1 reads MDHEN; CDR2 reads SYDVKM. The CDR3 contains 13 residues. V lost 5 bases and J lost 7, with 15 bases in between. In DNA form, the CDR3 reads TGTGCCAGCAGTCCAACGGACAGAAGGGAGCAGTACTTC. This codes for CASSPTDRREQYF.

The chain couples TRBV7-2 to TRBJ2-7; 12 bases match TRBD2. This CDR3 contains 14 residues. CDR1 is SGHTA and CDR2 is FQGNSA in the germline V gene. V was pared by 5 bases and J by 5 bases, with 4 bases of the junction left unmatched. CDR3 DNA: TGTGCCAGCAGCCCTCGGACTAGCGGGAACGAGCAGTACTTC. Protein product: CASSPRTSGNEQYF.

This clonotype was seen repeatedly, ten times or more. The V gene is TRBV20-1, the J gene TRBJ1-5; TRBD1 matches at 7 bases. The length of the CDR3 is 19 residues. CDR1 and CDR2 from the germline V gene are DFQATT and SNEGSKA (reference sequence). Losses at the gene ends were 0 bases for V and 0 bases for J; bases not matched to a gene: 14. The DNA for the CDR3 is TGCAGTGCTAGAGAGGGGTGGCGGACAGGTCTGGATAGCAATCAGCCCCAGCATTTT. This translates into CSAREGWRTGLDSNQPQHF.

This clonotype was found many times. The gene calls are TRBV5-5 and TRBJ2-3; 8 nucleotides match TRBD2. CDR1 is SGHKS and CDR2 is YYEKEE in the germline V gene (reference sequence). Losses at the gene ends were 0 bases for V and 6 bases for J; bases not matched to a gene: 9. This CDR3 has 16 amino acids. CDR3 nucleotides: TGTGCCAGCAGCTTGGGACTAGCGACGCGAAGGGATACGCAGTATTTT. Protein sequence: CASSLGLATRRDTQYF.

This clonotype showed up many times. This chain connects TRBV4-1 to TRBJ1-1; TRBD1 might be the D (6 bases). Deletions cut 8 bases from V and 0 bases from J, with 7 bases between. The germline V gene has CDR1 MGHRA and CDR2 YSYEKL. The CDR3 covers 12 residues. The CDR3 here is CASGQLNTEAFF. The CDR3 DNA reads TGCGCCAGCGGACAGTTGAACACTGAAGCTTTCTTT.

In its sample, this clonotype was seen many times. The chain joins TRBV29-1 to TRBJ1-2; maybe TRBD1 (5 bases). V was shortened by 1 base and J by 4 bases, with 10 bases between the two germline ends. Per the germline V gene, CDR1 is SQVTM and CDR2 is ANQGSEA. The CDR3 consists of 13 residues. The CDR3 coding sequence is TGCAGCGTTGAAGGGGGCCTTGGCTATGGCTACACCTTC. The encoded protein is CSVEGGLGYGYTF.

Many counts were recorded for this clonotype. The rearrangement links TRBV4-3 to TRBJ2-1, with 7 bases that match TRBD2. CDR1 is LGHNA, CDR2 YSLEER, per germline. V lost 3 bases, J lost 7 bases, and 9 bases stayed unmatched. This CDR3 has 15 residues. The CDR3 loop is CASSQLLGGPNEQFF. For the CDR3, the DNA is TGCGCCAGCAGCCAGCTACTGGGAGGGCCTAATGAGCAGTTCTTC.

This clonotype was picked up many times. The rearrangement uses TRBV4-1 and TRBJ2-7; maybe TRBD1 (5 bases). This CDR3 region has 16 residues. Germline V lookup: CDR1 MGHRA, CDR2 YSYEKL. Trimming took off 0 bases at V and 3 bases at J, with 15 bases between the two ends. CDR3 loop: CASSQDGASFYYEQYF. The DNA of the CDR3 is TGCGCCAGCAGCCAAGATGGGGCTTCCTTCTACTACGAGCAGTACTTC.

Remarks on this clonotype: A much larger clone differs by one base, so this may be a read error. The chain uses TRBV20-1 and TRBJ2-7; TRBD2 might be the D (6 bases). Germline-derived CDR1 and CDR2 are DFQATT and SNEGSKA (reference sequence). CDR3 size: 13 residues. CDR3 region: CSAPTSRSCEQYF. The CDR3 DNA sequence: TGCAGTGCTCCCACTAGCCGATCCTGCGAGCAGTACTTC.

The chain combines TRBV12-3 or TRBV12-4 with TRBJ2-7; either TRBD1 or TRBD2 may supply D (5 bases each). The ends were cut back, 6 bases at V and 4 bases at J, with 16 bases in the middle. This CDR3 comprises 14 residues. Here the CDR3 DNA reads TGTGCCAGCAGCCTTAGCGCAGGGCTTTACGAGCAGTACTTC. It encodes CASSLSAGLYEQYF.

This clonotype appeared many times. The chain employs TRBV7-3 and TRBJ1-2; maybe TRBD1 (5 bases). Germline CDR1 SGHTA, CDR2 FQGTGA. The CDR3 runs 13 residues. The V end lost 2 bases, the J end lost 8 bases, and 12 bases lay between the germline ends. The CDR3 reads CASSLDWGLGYTF. DNA of the CDR3: TGTGCCAGCAGCTTAGATTGGGGACTCGGCTACACCTTC.

This clonotype was observed many times. The chain carries TRBV20-1 and TRBJ1-6; no clear D. Germline assignment: CDR1 DFQATT and CDR2 SNEGSKA (reference sequence). The length of the CDR3 is 14 residues. V shed 3 bases and J shed 8 bases, with 14 bases lying between them. The CDR3 reads CSARSLGWDSPLHF. CDR3 coding DNA: TGCAGTGCTAGGTCGTTGGGTTGGGATTCACCCCTCCACTTT.

In this sample, this clonotype turned up many times. The J gene is TRBJ2-2, the V gene TRBV10-3; D gene uncertain. Per germline, CDR1 ENHRY and CDR2 SYGVKD. Trimming removed 4 bases at V and 6 bases at J, with 9 bases between. CDR3 length: 13 amino acids. This CDR3 is CAISGLDSGELFF. Here the CDR3 DNA reads TGTGCCATCAGTGGTCTAGATTCCGGGGAGCTGTTTTTT.

The chain couples TRBV20-1 to TRBJ1-5; D remains ambiguous. Trimming removed 6 bases at V and 2 bases at J, with 14 bases between. Germline lookup yields CDR1 DFQATT and CDR2 SNEGSKA (reference sequence). This CDR3 contains 14 residues. DNA of the CDR3: TGCAGTGCCCCTGAGCCCGCGGGCAATCAGCCCCAGCATTTT. It codes for CSAPEPAGNQPQHF.

This clonotype has a count of ten or more. The genes are TRBV12-3 or TRBV12-4 and TRBJ2-4; D perhaps matches TRBD2 (6 bases). The CDR3 loop spans 12 amino acids. Trimming took off 5 bases at V and 9 bases at J, with 11 bases between the two ends. As DNA, the CDR3 is TGTGCCAGCAGTGCTGGGGGGAGCATTCAGTACTTC. As protein: CASSAGGSIQYF.